These 19 T cell receptor beta chains share one sample of origin, sequenced in a study of tumor-infiltrating lymphocytes in primary liver carcinoma. Making TCR beta cDNA involved roughly 500 ng total RNA and a constant-region primer. Researchers made the TCR beta libraries by running three nested multiplex PCR rounds with slightly modified ARM-PCR. The two initial PCR rounds, approximately 10 cycles each, used TRBV1-TRBV30 forward and C-beta reverse primers. TCRdb analysed the multiplex PCR reads with MiXCR anew, one entry per CDR3 protein. Of fewer than 350,000 distinct CDR3 sequences in the sample, 65% were seen once. Germline DNA was also extracted, with blood RNA taken from unsorted whole blood. Sample: peripheral blood. Receptor source: a man aged 35 to 55 with primary liver carcinoma and hepatitis B virus infection.

This clonotype was counted a single time. At one of its ends the junction is not consistent with the germline gene, which may arise from a read error. This sequence joins TRBV11-1 and TRBJ2-2; maybe TRBD2 (5 bases). In germline, CDR1 is SGHAT, CDR2 FQDESV (reference sequence). The CDR3 totals 15 residues. As DNA, the CDR3 is TGTGCCTGCAGCTTAGTACGGGGTCGAACCGGGGAGCTGTTCTTT. Protein: CACSLVRGRTGELFF.

Note on this clonotype: As the CDR3 is not closed by the conserved phenylalanine or tryptophan, this likely results from a read error. The chain couples TRBV29-1 to TRBJ2-7; 8 positions agree with TRBD2. This CDR3 is 14 amino acids long. CDR1 and CDR2 from the germline V gene are SQVTM and ANQGSEA. V trimming: 4 bases; J trimming: 1 base; junction bases outside the gene matches: 6. In DNA, the CDR3 is TGCAGCGTTGCGGCCAGCGGGAGTTCCTACGAGCAGTACCTC. This translates into CSVAASGSSYEQYL.

The rearrangement joins TRBV12-3 or TRBV12-4 to TRBJ2-1; 7 nucleotides match TRBD2. Germline trimming cut 4 bases from V and 1 base from J; bases unmatched to any gene: 4. The CDR3 sequence is 15 residues long. In DNA form, the CDR3 reads TGTGCCAGCAGTTCGCTAGCGGCGTCCTACAATGAGCAGTTCTTC. This gives the protein CASSSLAASYNEQFF.

This clonotype showed up many times. This chain joins TRBV6-5 and TRBJ2-7, with D possibly matching TRBD1 (5 bases). This CDR3 comprises 13 residues. Per germline, CDR1 MNHEY and CDR2 SVGAGI. Between the trimmed V and J ends, which lost 7 bases and 4 bases, there was a span of 14 bases. The CDR3 nucleotides read TGTGCCAGCACCCTCTGGGGCGGTTACGAGCAGTACTTC. This sequence encodes CASTLWGGYEQYF.

Comment on this clonotype: Because the CDR3 is missing its conserved closing phenylalanine or tryptophan, this is likely a read error. The chain carries TRBV30 and TRBJ2-7; possible D gene TRBD2, 5 bases. Germline V gene data show CDR1 as GTSNPN and CDR2 as SVGIG (reference sequence). Trimming removed 4 bases at V and 5 bases at J, with 15 bases between. The CDR3 is 13 residues long. CDR3 amino acids: CAWTDSGLNEQYL. As DNA, the CDR3 is TGTGCCTGGACGGACTCGGGTTTAAACGAGCAGTACTTG.

Of note for this clonotype: A junction end diverges from the germline sequence, so it may reflect a read error. The chain employs TRBV10-3 and TRBJ1-1; D might be TRBD1 (5 bases). The germline CDR1 and CDR2 sequences are ENHRY and SYGVKD. CDR3 size: 13 residues. Here the CDR3 DNA reads TGTGCCTTCAGTGAGTCGCAGGGAACTGAAGATTTCTTT. Its protein product is CAFSESQGTEDFF.

The V and J genes are TRBV6-6 and TRBJ1-5; 7 bases are a match to TRBD1. Germline trimming cut 0 bases from V and 7 bases from J; bases unmatched to any gene: 12. CDR3 length equals 17 residues. Germline CDR1 MNHNY, CDR2 SVGAGI (reference sequence). CDR3 in amino acids: CASSYSRTTGRAQPQHF. The CDR3 nucleotides are TGTGCCAGCAGTTACTCGAGGACGACAGGGAGAGCGCAGCCCCAGCATTTT.

A word on this clonotype: This may stem from a read error, because a much larger clone lies one nucleotide away. The chain links TRBV7-8 to TRBJ2-1; 13 bases fit TRBD2. With V trimmed by 7 bases and J by 7 bases, 10 bases remained unmatched. Germline V lookup: CDR1 SGHVS, CDR2 FQNEAQ. The CDR3 covers 16 residues. Here the CDR3 reads CASISRTSGGRNEQFF. The CDR3 bases are TGTGCCAGCATCTCGCGGACTAGCGGGGGTAGGAATGAGCAGTTCTTC.

On this clonotype: This may arise from a read error, as a much more abundant clone is one base away. This chain links TRBV6-2 or TRBV6-3 with TRBJ1-1; a weak D match, TRBD1 (5 bases). The germline V and J ends were trimmed by 7 bases and 1 base, with 16 bases remaining between them. The CDR3 runs to 15 residues. Germline CDR1 and CDR2: MNHEY and SVGEGT. The CDR3 nucleotides read TGTGCCAGCATCCCCGGTGGGACTGAGAACACTGAAGCTTTCTTT. It specifies CASIPGGTENTEAFF.

This clonotype was seen repeatedly, ten times or more. The chain is built from TRBV6-1 and TRBJ1-5, with a tentative D call TRBD1 (5 bases). Trimming shortened V by 2 bases and J by 4 bases, and 18 bases separated the two germline ends. Germline V gene data show CDR1 as MNHNS and CDR2 as SASEGT. The CDR3 consists of 17 residues. For the CDR3, the DNA is TGTGCCAGCAGTGAACGCCCAGGGTCAAGAGGTAATCAGCCCCAGCATTTT. Translation: CASSERPGSRGNQPQHF.

This clonotype occurred many times. This chain uses TRBV11-1 with TRBJ2-1; 7 bases line up with TRBD1. The CDR3 is made up of 16 amino acids. The J segment lost 1 base and the V segment lost 3 bases, leaving 6 bases of the junction unmatched. CDR1 is SGHAT and CDR2 is FQDESV in the germline V gene (reference sequence). CDR3 amino acids: CASSFRQGRSYNEQFF. DNA of the CDR3: TGTGCCAGCAGCTTTAGACAGGGCAGATCCTACAATGAGCAGTTCTTC.

About this clonotype itself: One end of the junction does not line up with germline, which may come from a read error. This CDR3 reads CTSSYYKVGTNQPQHF. The CDR3 DNA follows: TGTACCAGCAGTTACTATAAGGTCGGGACCAATCAGCCCCAGCATTTT. This sequence joins TRBV6-2 or TRBV6-3 and TRBJ1-5; TRBD1 might be the D (5 bases). Germline V gives CDR1 MNHEY, CDR2 SVGEGT. The CDR3 length is 16 residues.

The rearrangement uses TRBV28 and TRBJ2-7; D is perhaps TRBD2 (6 bases). CDR3 length: 13 amino acids. The V and J ends lost 8 bases and 2 bases respectively, with 13 bases between them. The germline V gene encodes CDR1 MDHEN and CDR2 SYDVKM. The CDR3 loop reads CASSGTGAYEQYF. In nucleotides, the CDR3 is TGTGCCAGCTCTGGGACGGGAGCCTACGAGCAGTACTTC.

The table lists this clonotype with a few counts. The junction differs from germline at one of its ends, possibly a read error. This sequence joins TRBV28 and TRBJ2-3; 8 bases are a match to TRBD2. The length of the CDR3 is 13 residues. Germline assignment: CDR1 MDHEN and CDR2 SYDVKM. The DNA for the CDR3 is TGTGTCAGCAGTTCCGGGACTAGTGAGTCGCAGTATTTT. Translation gives CVSSSGTSESQYF.

This clonotype was counted only a few times. An end of the junction differs from the germline gene, which may be a read error. The rearrangement joins TRBV5-5 to TRBJ2-1; 7 bases match TRBD2. CDR3 size: 17 residues. The germline gives CDR1 SGHKS, CDR2 YYEKEE (reference sequence). CDR3 sequence reads: CVSSPAWEGLTYNEQFF. The DNA of the CDR3 is TGTGTCAGCAGCCCGGCCTGGGAGGGCCTGACCTACAATGAGCAGTTCTTC.

The chain has TRBV11-2 and TRBJ2-7, with a weak D call TRBD1 (5 bases). Germline loops: CDR1 SGHAT, CDR2 FQNNGV. This CDR3 comprises 15 residues. CDR3 DNA sequence: TGTACCAACAGCTTAGTTATAGGGGCTACCTACGAGCAGTACTTC. Its protein product is CTNSLVIGATYEQYF.

The chain links TRBV15 to TRBJ1-5; D uncertain. The CDR3 totals 15 residues. Trimming left V 0 bases short and J 1 base short, with 7 bases between. CDR1 LNHNV and CDR2 YYDKDF come from the germline V gene (reference sequence). CDR3: CATSRDRASNQPQHF. The CDR3 nucleotides are TGTGCCACCAGCAGAGATAGGGCGAGCAATCAGCCCCAGCATTTT.

The chain carries TRBV14 and TRBJ2-7; D tentatively reads TRBD1 or TRBD2 (5 bases each). Trimming took off 1 base at V and 3 bases at J, with 19 bases between the two ends. Germline V gives CDR1 SGHDN, CDR2 FVKESK. CDR3 length equals 17 residues. CDR3 protein: CASSQGSGTHQGYEQYF. The DNA for the CDR3 is TGTGCCAGCAGCCAAGGTTCAGGGACCCATCAGGGCTACGAGCAGTACTTC.

This clonotype has only a few counts. V and J are TRBV5-4 and TRBJ2-2, with D unresolved. The length of the CDR3 is 15 residues. CDR1 is SGHNT, CDR2 YYREEE, per germline (reference sequence). Trimming removed 3 bases at V and 7 bases at J, with 16 bases between. CDR3 residues: CASSSGGRALGELFF. The DNA of the CDR3 is TGTGCCAGCAGCTCGGGTGGCCGGGCCCTCGGGGAGCTGTTTTTT.